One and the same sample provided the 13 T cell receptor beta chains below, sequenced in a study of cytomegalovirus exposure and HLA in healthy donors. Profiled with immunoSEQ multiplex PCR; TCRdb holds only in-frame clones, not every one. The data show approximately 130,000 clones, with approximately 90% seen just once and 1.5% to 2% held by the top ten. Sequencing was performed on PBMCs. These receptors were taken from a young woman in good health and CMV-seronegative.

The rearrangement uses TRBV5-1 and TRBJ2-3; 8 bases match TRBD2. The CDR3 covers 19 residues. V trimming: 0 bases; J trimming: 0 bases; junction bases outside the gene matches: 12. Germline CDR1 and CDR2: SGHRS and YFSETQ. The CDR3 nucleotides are TGCGCCAGCAGCTTGGTTAAGTCCGCTAGCGGGTCTAGCACAGATACGCAGTATTTT. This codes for CASSLVKSASGSSTDTQYF.

CDR3 amino acids: CAWSASGTSAFLTDTQYF. In nucleotides, the CDR3 is TGTGCCTGGAGTGCCTCCGGGACTAGCGCATTTCTCACAGATACGCAGTATTTT. The chain links TRBV30 to TRBJ2-3; 10 nucleotides align to TRBD2. Trimming cost V 1 base and J 2 bases; bases outside gene matches: 12. Germline lookup yields CDR1 GTSNPN and CDR2 SVGIG (reference sequence). The CDR3 runs 18 residues.

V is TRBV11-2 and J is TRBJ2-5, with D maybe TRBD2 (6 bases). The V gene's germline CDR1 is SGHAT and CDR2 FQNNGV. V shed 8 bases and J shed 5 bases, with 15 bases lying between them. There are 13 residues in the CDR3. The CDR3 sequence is CASEGGGRETQYF. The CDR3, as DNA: TGTGCCAGCGAGGGAGGAGGCAGGGAGACCCAGTACTTC.

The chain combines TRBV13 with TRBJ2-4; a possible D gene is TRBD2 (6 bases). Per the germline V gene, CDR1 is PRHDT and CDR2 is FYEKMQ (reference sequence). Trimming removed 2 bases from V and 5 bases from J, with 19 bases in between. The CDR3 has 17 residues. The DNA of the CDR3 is TGTGCCAGCAGCTTATCTGCGGGGCCGCACGTTGAAAACATTCAGTACTTC. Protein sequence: CASSLSAGPHVENIQYF.

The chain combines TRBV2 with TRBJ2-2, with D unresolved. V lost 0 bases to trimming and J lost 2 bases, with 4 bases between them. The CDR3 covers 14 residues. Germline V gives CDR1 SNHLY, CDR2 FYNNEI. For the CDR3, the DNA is TGTGCCAGCAGTGAAGCCACTAACACCGGGGAGCTGTTTTTT. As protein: CASSEATNTGELFF.

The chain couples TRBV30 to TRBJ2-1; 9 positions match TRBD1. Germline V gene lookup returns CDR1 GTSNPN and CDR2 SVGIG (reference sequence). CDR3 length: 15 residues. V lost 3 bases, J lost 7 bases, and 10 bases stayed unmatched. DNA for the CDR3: TGTGCCTGGAGGGTCCCGGGACAGGGAAGGAATGAGCAGTTCTTC. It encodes CAWRVPGQGRNEQFF.

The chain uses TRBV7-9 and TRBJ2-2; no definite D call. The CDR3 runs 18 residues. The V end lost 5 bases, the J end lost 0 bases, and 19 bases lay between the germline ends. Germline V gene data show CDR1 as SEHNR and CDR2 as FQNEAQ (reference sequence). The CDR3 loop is CASSRFTGLLSNTGELFF. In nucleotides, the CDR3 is TGTGCCAGCAGCCGATTTACTGGGCTCTTGTCGAACACCGGGGAGCTGTTTTTT.

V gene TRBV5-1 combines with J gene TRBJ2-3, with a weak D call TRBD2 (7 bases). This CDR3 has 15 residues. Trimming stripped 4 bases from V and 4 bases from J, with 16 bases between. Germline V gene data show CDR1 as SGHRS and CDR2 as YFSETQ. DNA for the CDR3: TGCGCCAGCAGCGGGGGGGCGCGAGCTGCAGATACGCAGTATTTT. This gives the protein CASSGGARAADTQYF.

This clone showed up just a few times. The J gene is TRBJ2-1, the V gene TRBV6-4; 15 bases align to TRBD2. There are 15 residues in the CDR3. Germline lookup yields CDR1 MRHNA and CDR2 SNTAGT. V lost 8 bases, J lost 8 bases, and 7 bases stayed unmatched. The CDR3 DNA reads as TGTGCCAGCTCCCGGACTAGCGGGGGGGCCGATGAGCAGTTCTTC. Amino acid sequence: CASSRTSGGADEQFF.

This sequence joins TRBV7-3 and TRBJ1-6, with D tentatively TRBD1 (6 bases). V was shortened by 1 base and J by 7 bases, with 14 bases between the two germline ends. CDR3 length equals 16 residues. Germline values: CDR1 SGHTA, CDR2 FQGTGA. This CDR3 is CASSLKGGAGNSPLHF. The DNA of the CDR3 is TGTGCCAGCAGCTTAAAGGGGGGGGCGGGGAATTCACCCCTCCACTTT.

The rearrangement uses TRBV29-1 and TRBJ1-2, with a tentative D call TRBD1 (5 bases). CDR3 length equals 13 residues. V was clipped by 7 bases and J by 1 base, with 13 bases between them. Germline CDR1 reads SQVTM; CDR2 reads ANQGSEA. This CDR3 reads CSGGAGNNYGYTF. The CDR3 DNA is TGCAGCGGTGGGGCAGGCAATAACTATGGCTACACCTTC. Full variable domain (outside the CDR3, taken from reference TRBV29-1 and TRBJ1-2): SAVISQKPSRDICQRGTSLTIQCQVDSQVTMMFWYRQQPGQSLTLIATANQGSEATYESGFVIDKFPISRPNLTFSTLTVSNMSPEDSSIYLCSGGAGNNYGYTFGSGTRLTVV.

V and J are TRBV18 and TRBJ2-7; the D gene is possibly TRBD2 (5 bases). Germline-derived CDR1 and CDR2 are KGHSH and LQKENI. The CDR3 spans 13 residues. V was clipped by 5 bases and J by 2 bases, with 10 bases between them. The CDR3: CASSFTGAYEQYF. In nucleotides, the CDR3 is TGTGCCAGCTCATTCACCGGGGCCTACGAGCAGTACTTC.

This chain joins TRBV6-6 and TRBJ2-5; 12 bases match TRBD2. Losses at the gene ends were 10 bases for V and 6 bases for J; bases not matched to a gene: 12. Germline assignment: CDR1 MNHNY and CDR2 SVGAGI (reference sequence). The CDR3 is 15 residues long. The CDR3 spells CATSQGLAGVQTQYF. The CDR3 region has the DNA TGTGCCACCTCCCAGGGACTAGCGGGTGTCCAGACCCAGTACTTC.